This T cell receptor (beta chain) derives from a study of OX40 agonist ivuxolimab in advanced cancers. The overall study: A diagnosis of hepatocellular carcinoma, melanoma, renal cell or head and neck cancer was present in dose-escalation patients.

For this clone: Its matching antigen is unknown.

Per germline, CDR1 MNHEY and CDR2 SMNVEV (reference sequence). CDR3 length equals 13 residues. V gave up 3 bases and J gave up 2 bases; unmatched junction bases: 1. The study, taken as a whole, reports: Certain nonresponders additionally had low normalized T-cell clonal expansion.

Clones were read by immunoSEQ multiplex PCR, and TCRdb kept only the in-frame ones, dropping some. The sample carries approximately 69,000 clones, 84% recorded once. Sequencing was performed on CD4+ or CD8+ T cells sorted from blood, taken in a trial of the OX40 agonist ivuxolimab. This TCR was recovered from an adult with an advanced solid tumor such as melanoma, head and neck, liver or kidney cancer. This chain links TRBV27 with TRBJ2-7; 7 bases are a match to TRBD2. CDR3 amino acids: CASSFGTTYEQYF. CDR3 in DNA: TGTGCCAGCAGTTTCGGGACTACCTACGAGCAGTACTTC.